Listed below are T cell receptor beta chains from one sample, sequenced in a study of monozygotic twins with inflammatory bowel disease. TCRdb re-called the 5' RACE reads and gives one entry per CDR3 protein, without DNA. This table holds under 350,000 distinct CDR3 sequences. The sequenced sample consisted of blood. The receptors here all came from a human donor with ulcerative colitis or Crohn's disease, or a healthy co-twin of an affected twin (not recorded which). Both conserved end residues are part of each CDR3. Each record gives: J gene, V gene, CDR3 protein.

j_gene: TRBJ1-2
v_gene: TRBV7-9
CDR3aa: CASSPGRNYGYAF

j_gene: TRBJ2-5
v_gene: TRBV14
CDR3aa: CASSRRDRGFGETQYF

j_gene: TRBJ2-7
v_gene: TRBV6-2/TRBV6-3
CDR3aa: CASRLDGSYEQYF

j_gene: TRBJ1-1
v_gene: TRBV7-2
CDR3aa: CASSLVGTTEAFF

j_gene: TRBJ1-5
v_gene: TRBV19
CDR3aa: CASSITPRGRINQPQHF

j_gene: TRBJ1-4
v_gene: TRBV12-3/TRBV12-4
CDR3aa: CASSLDSAPNEKLFF

j_gene: TRBJ2-4
v_gene: TRBV5-1
CDR3aa: CASSLELAGEIAKNIQYF

j_gene: TRBJ2-3
v_gene: TRBV10-2
CDR3aa: CASRAGFSTDTQYF

j_gene: TRBJ1-6
v_gene: TRBV12-3/TRBV12-4
CDR3aa: CASSIGQGNSPLHF

j_gene: TRBJ2-3
v_gene: TRBV29-1
CDR3aa: CSVDGTSGDSTDTQYF

j_gene: TRBJ2-6
v_gene: TRBV18
CDR3aa: CASSLLESGANVLTF

j_gene: TRBJ2-7
v_gene: TRBV7-9
CDR3aa: CASSFVGEQYF

j_gene: TRBJ2-1
v_gene: TRBV10-3
CDR3aa: CAISAVIREKEDEQFF

j_gene: TRBJ2-7
v_gene: TRBV29-1
CDR3aa: CSVEETGLPGEQYF

j_gene: TRBJ2-7
v_gene: TRBV12-3/TRBV12-4
CDR3aa: CASSRDRASAYEQYF

j_gene: TRBJ2-3
v_gene: TRBV12-3/TRBV12-4
CDR3aa: CASSRRQAVGDTQYF

j_gene: TRBJ2-1
v_gene: TRBV4-3
CDR3aa: CASSQGWGRENEQFF

j_gene: TRBJ2-1
v_gene: TRBV19
CDR3aa: CASSGQGNYNEQFF

j_gene: TRBJ2-1
v_gene: TRBV9
CDR3aa: CASSFRDNEQFF

j_gene: TRBJ2-2
v_gene: TRBV7-2
CDR3aa: CASITGAANTGELFF

j_gene: TRBJ2-7
v_gene: TRBV5-1
CDR3aa: CASSLDGGSSYEQYF

j_gene: TRBJ2-7
v_gene: TRBV28
CDR3aa: CASRLAEYEQYF

j_gene: TRBJ2-4
v_gene: TRBV5-1
CDR3aa: CASSPVGGAGNIQYF

j_gene: TRBJ2-5
v_gene: TRBV2
CDR3aa: CASSRTGTGRETQYF

j_gene: TRBJ2-7
v_gene: TRBV15
CDR3aa: CATSRPGQGTYEQYF

j_gene: TRBJ1-5
v_gene: TRBV19
CDR3aa: CASSGQVRNQPQHF

j_gene: TRBJ2-2
v_gene: TRBV5-4
CDR3aa: CASSLSPKDTGELFF

j_gene: TRBJ1-1
v_gene: TRBV21-1
CDR3aa: CASSILQRELNTEAFF